This T cell receptor (beta chain) comes out of a study of CD8+ T cells in alopecia areata. CDR3 length equals 14 residues. The V gene lost 4 bases and the J gene lost 4 bases, with 12 bases spanning the gap. Germline V gives CDR1 SGHDT, CDR2 YYEEEE. After isolation, RNA underwent reverse transcription to generate cDNA as the sequencing template. Clones were sequenced by immunoSEQ multiplex PCR, and TCRdb holds only the in-frame ones, with some missing. Here the sample spans 30,000 to 40,000 clones, 60% to 85% being singletons. The rearrangement links TRBV5-6 to TRBJ1-5; D ambiguous. This clonotype originated in a human donor with alopecia areata. The specimen was NKG2D-low CD8+ T cells sorted from blood. The CDR3 DNA sequence: TGTGCCAGCAGCCTTTGGGGTACTAATCAGCCCCAGCATTTT. The encoded protein is CASSLWGTNQPQHF.